A single sample gave rise to the 2 T cell receptor beta chains below, sequenced in a study of blood T cell repertoires in COVID-19. Profiled with immunoSEQ multiplex PCR; TCRdb holds only in-frame clones, not every one. In the table there are approximately 21,000 clones, around nine tenths of which are singletons. Sequencing was performed on peripheral blood. These receptors all come from an elderly woman with active COVID-19.

The gene calls are TRBV6-5 and TRBJ2-1; the match to TRBD2 covers 7 bases. The V segment lost 6 bases and the J segment 9 bases; nucleotides outside the gene matches: 11. The CDR3 runs to 14 residues. Germline V gene lookup returns CDR1 MNHEY and CDR2 SVGAGI. CDR3 in DNA: TGTGCCAGCAGCCAGAGCGCGGGGGATGGTGAGCAGTTCTTC. It encodes CASSQSAGDGEQFF.

The chain couples TRBV6-5 to TRBJ1-1; 7 bases fit TRBD1. The germline CDR1 and CDR2 sequences are MNHEY and SVGAGI. The CDR3 runs to 13 residues. V shed 7 bases and J 1 base; nucleotides not matched to a gene: 3. CDR3 sequence reads: CASTRTGNTEAFF. CDR3 nucleotide sequence: TGTGCCAGCACCAGGACAGGGAACACTGAAGCTTTCTTT.